Listed below are T cell receptor beta chains from one sample, sequenced in a study of PD-L1 blockade in urothelial cancer. TCRdb's table, derived via immunoSEQ multiplex PCR, lists solely in-frame clones and lacks some. The table has around 1,800 clones, around 37% seen once; the top ten hold about 10%. The source was tumor tissue, collected before atezolizumab (anti-PD-L1) treatment. All receptors derive from a man between 45 and 60 years old with urothelial cancer. Each CDR3 is given with its conserved first and last residue. Each record gives: CDR3 DNA, CDR3 protein, clone size, D gene, V gene, J gene. A D gene is named only where the DNA matches it firmly. The listing skips clone size in some rows; elsewhere it reads once, few, many or a size class.

DNA: TGTGCCAGTAGTATTCGTCGGCGGACTAGCGGTCTCTTTGAGCAGTTCTTC
CDR3: CASSIRRRTSGLFEQFF
size: NA
D: TRBD2
V: TRBV19
J: TRBJ2-1

DNA: TGCGCCAGCAGCCAAGAGCGACTAGCGCATGGGATTGACGAGCAGTACTTC
CDR3: CASSQERLAHGIDEQYF
size: few
D: TRBD2
V: TRBV5-1
J: TRBJ2-7

DNA: TGTGCCAGCAGCCCAGGGGGTGGGAGGGCAGGGACTGAAGCTTTCTTT
CDR3: CASSPGGGRAGTEAFF
size: medium-sized
D: TRBD1
V: TRBV9
J: TRBJ1-1

DNA: TGTGCCAGCAGTTCCGGGACAGGGGGCTATCAGCTCCAGCATTTT
CDR3: CASSSGTGGYQLQHF
size: few
D: TRBD1
V: TRBV28
J: TRBJ1-5

DNA: TGTGCCAGCAGTGAACCACCTCAGCCCCAGCATTTT
CDR3: CASSEPPQPQHF
size: medium-sized
D: NA
V: TRBV2
J: TRBJ1-5

DNA: TGCGCCAGCAGCCAGGCTAGGGGCGGCACTGAAGCTTTCTTT
CDR3: CASSQARGGTEAFF
size: NA
D: NA
V: TRBV5-1
J: TRBJ1-1

DNA: TGTGCCAGCAGGGCTCTTGGGACAGGGCTCCGCGAGCAGTACTTC
CDR3: CASRALGTGLREQYF
size: medium-sized
D: TRBD1
V: TRBV6-8
J: TRBJ2-7

DNA: TGTGCCAGCAAAGAGGGCGGCACTGAAGCTTTCTTT
CDR3: CASKEGGTEAFF
size: few
D: NA
V: TRBV28
J: TRBJ1-1

DNA: TGTGCCAGCAGCTGGGGCAGGGGGCTAAGGGAGCAGTACTTC
CDR3: CASSWGRGLREQYF
size: large
D: TRBD1
V: TRBV11-3
J: TRBJ2-7

DNA: TGTGCCAGCAGCCCGGGAGGAGGGACTAATGAAAAACTGTTTTTT
CDR3: CASSPGGGTNEKLFF
size: NA
D: NA
V: TRBV28
J: TRBJ1-4

DNA: TGTGCCAGTAGTGTGGGACAAGGGCACGAGCAGTACTTC
CDR3: CASSVGQGHEQYF
size: NA
D: NA
V: TRBV19
J: TRBJ2-7

DNA: TGTGCCAGCAGCCTAGTGGGACAGGGGGATTCACCCCTCCACTTT
CDR3: CASSLVGQGDSPLHF
size: NA
D: TRBD1
V: TRBV11-3
J: TRBJ1-6

DNA: TGTGCCAGCAGCCGGGACAGAGCCTACGAGCAGTACTTC
CDR3: CASSRDRAYEQYF
size: few
D: TRBD1
V: TRBV9
J: TRBJ2-7

DNA: TGTGCCAGTAGAGTTAGCGGGACAGACACCGGGGAGCTGTTTTTT
CDR3: CASRVSGTDTGELFF
size: NA
D: NA
V: TRBV19
J: TRBJ2-2

DNA: TGTGCCAGCGGCGAACGGGGGGCGGGAAAAGGGTACAATGAGCAGTTCTTC
CDR3: CASGERGAGKGYNEQFF
size: medium-sized
D: NA
V: TRBV11-3
J: TRBJ2-1

DNA: TGTGCCAGCAGTTACAGTTTCTACAATGAGCAGTTCTTC
CDR3: CASSYSFYNEQFF
size: few
D: NA
V: TRBV6-8
J: TRBJ2-1

DNA: TGTGCCAGCAGCGTAGATGGGAACACCGGGGAGCTGTTTTTT
CDR3: CASSVDGNTGELFF
size: NA
D: NA
V: TRBV9
J: TRBJ2-2

DNA: TGTGCCAGCAGCGGCTCCCTTAGCGGGAGCTCCTACAATGAGCAGTTCTTC
CDR3: CASSGSLSGSSYNEQFF
size: NA
D: TRBD2
V: TRBV9
J: TRBJ2-1

DNA: TGTGCCAGTAGTATAAGACAGGGCGCTAACTATGGCTACACCTTC
CDR3: CASSIRQGANYGYTF
size: NA
D: TRBD1
V: TRBV19
J: TRBJ1-2

DNA: TGTGCCAGTAGCTCCGGGACTAGCGGGAGAGCAGATACGCAGTATTTT
CDR3: CASSSGTSGRADTQYF
size: NA
D: TRBD2
V: TRBV19
J: TRBJ2-3

DNA: TGTGCCTGGAGGGTACCCGGGACTATCTACAATGAGCAGTTCTTC
CDR3: CAWRVPGTIYNEQFF
size: large
D: TRBD2
V: TRBV30
J: TRBJ2-1

DNA: TGTGCCAGCAGCCGATCTAGCGGAATTTACAATGAGCAGTTCTTC
CDR3: CASSRSSGIYNEQFF
size: NA
D: TRBD2
V: TRBV11-3
J: TRBJ2-1

DNA: TGTGCCAGCAGCGGACAGGGTGTGACCACCGGGGAGCTGTTTTTT
CDR3: CASSGQGVTTGELFF
size: NA
D: TRBD1
V: TRBV6-7
J: TRBJ2-2

DNA: TGTGCCAGCTCACCACCTGGGAGTGCAACTAATAAAAAACTGTTTTTT
CDR3: CASSPPGSATNKKLFF
size: NA
D: NA
V: TRBV18
J: TRBJ1-4

DNA: TGTGCCAGTAGACCGGATGGGGGGGGTGATCAAGAGACCCAGTACTTC
CDR3: CASRPDGGGDQETQYF
size: NA
D: TRBD2
V: TRBV19
J: TRBJ2-5

DNA: TGTGCCAGCAGATTAGGGTCCAGGAGCGAGCAGTACTTC
CDR3: CASRLGSRSEQYF
size: few
D: NA
V: TRBV28
J: TRBJ2-7

DNA: TGCAGCGTTTATATCACAGGGCATCACTATGGCTACACCTTC
CDR3: CSVYITGHHYGYTF
size: NA
D: NA
V: TRBV29-1
J: TRBJ1-2

DNA: TGTGCCACAACGGGACAGACAGCGACTGGAGAGCAGTACTTC
CDR3: CATTGQTATGEQYF
size: NA
D: TRBD1
V: TRBV6-8
J: TRBJ2-7

DNA: TGTGCCAGTCGCGGGAGGGCCGGTTACGAGCAGTACTTC
CDR3: CASRGRAGYEQYF
size: once
D: TRBD2
V: TRBV19
J: TRBJ2-7

DNA: TGTGCCAGCAGGAGAGAAAGAAAAGGACTAGCGGGATACAATGAGCAGTTCTTC
CDR3: CASRRERKGLAGYNEQFF
size: NA
D: TRBD2
V: TRBV11-3
J: TRBJ2-1

DNA: TGTGCCAGCAGCAAGGGGGGGCCGTGGGTTCCTGAGCAGTTCTTC
CDR3: CASSKGGPWVPEQFF
size: medium-sized
D: NA
V: TRBV11-3
J: TRBJ2-1

DNA: TGTGCCAGCAGTACCCAGACAGGGCGCCAGCCCCAGCATTTT
CDR3: CASSTQTGRQPQHF
size: few
D: TRBD1
V: TRBV9
J: TRBJ1-5

DNA: TGTGCCAGCAGGGAGGACATGAACACTGAAGCTTTCTTT
CDR3: CASREDMNTEAFF
size: medium-sized
D: NA
V: TRBV7-2
J: TRBJ1-1

DNA: TGTGCCAGCAGCGTAGATGTGGGCGGTCACAGTGGCTACACCTTC
CDR3: CASSVDVGGHSGYTF
size: large
D: NA
V: TRBV9
J: TRBJ1-2

DNA: TGTGCCAGTAGTGGGAGGACAGGGCCGACCTACGAGCAGTACTTC
CDR3: CASSGRTGPTYEQYF
size: once
D: TRBD1
V: TRBV19
J: TRBJ2-7

DNA: TGTGCCAGCAGCCGGGGACTAGCGGGAGGGCCGTCCTACAATGAGCAGTTCTTC
CDR3: CASSRGLAGGPSYNEQFF
size: medium-sized
D: TRBD2
V: TRBV9
J: TRBJ2-1

DNA: TGTGCCAGCAGTTACCGGGGCATAGATAACGAGCAGTACTTC
CDR3: CASSYRGIDNEQYF
size: NA
D: NA
V: TRBV6-8
J: TRBJ2-7

DNA: TGTGCCAGCAGCCAAGATTCGGGACTGTACACAGATACGCAGTATTTT
CDR3: CASSQDSGLYTDTQYF
size: NA
D: NA
V: TRBV14
J: TRBJ2-3

DNA: TGCGCCAGCAGCTCTGACCTCGGAGGTGGCACTGAAGCTTTCTTT
CDR3: CASSSDLGGGTEAFF
size: NA
D: NA
V: TRBV5-1
J: TRBJ1-1

DNA: TGTGCCAGCAGCTCCTCCTCGACTAGCCCCCTTCAGTACTTC
CDR3: CASSSSSTSPLQYF
size: NA
D: TRBD2
V: TRBV11-3
J: TRBJ2-4

DNA: TGTGCCAGCTCACCCGGGTCGCAAGAGACCCAGTACTTC
CDR3: CASSPGSQETQYF
size: NA
D: NA
V: TRBV18
J: TRBJ2-5

DNA: TGTGCCTGGCGGGACAGGGGTAGGAATGAAAAACTGTTTTTT
CDR3: CAWRDRGRNEKLFF
size: once
D: TRBD1
V: TRBV30
J: TRBJ1-4

DNA: TGTGCCAGCAGCTGGGGGTATTGGGAGCTGTTTTTT
CDR3: CASSWGYWELFF
size: few
D: NA
V: TRBV28
J: TRBJ2-2

DNA: TGTGCCAGCAGTTACGCTTGGTCCGGGGCCGGGGAGCTGTTTTTT
CDR3: CASSYAWSGAGELFF
size: few
D: NA
V: TRBV6-8
J: TRBJ2-2

DNA: TGTGCCAGCAGTTGGTCGGGGTGGACTGAAGCTTTCTTT
CDR3: CASSWSGWTEAFF
size: medium-sized
D: NA
V: TRBV6-8
J: TRBJ1-1

DNA: TGTGCCAGCAGCCCGGGAGGAGAGACCCAGTACTTC
CDR3: CASSPGGETQYF
size: NA
D: TRBD2
V: TRBV28
J: TRBJ2-5

DNA: TGTGCCAGCAGTTGGGGACAGGCAAGCTCCTACGAGCAGTACTTC
CDR3: CASSWGQASSYEQYF
size: few
D: TRBD1
V: TRBV11-3
J: TRBJ2-7

DNA: TGCAGCGTTGTGGGGGTCTCGGGGGGCACCGGGGAGCTGTTTTTT
CDR3: CSVVGVSGGTGELFF
size: NA
D: TRBD2
V: TRBV29-1
J: TRBJ2-2

DNA: TGTGCCAGCAGCACTTCCGAGAGTCATGGCTACACCTTC
CDR3: CASSTSESHGYTF
size: medium-sized
D: NA
V: TRBV9
J: TRBJ1-2